This passage covers 31 T cell receptor beta chains from one sample sequenced in a study of CD8 T cell repertoires and HIV-1 epitope variants (dated by TCRdb to the early 2020s). The receptor library was made with the immunoSEQ multiplex PCR assay. This immuneACCESS table, as held by TCRdb, lists in-frame sequences with V and J called but not all clones. Of the missing ones, under half trace to an unresolved V gene in checked studies; the others have no known cause. Across this sample there are about 5,200 clones, with around two thirds seen only once. Jointly, the top ten make up approximately 45% of the sample. Which antigens these TCRs recognize remains unknown. Sequenced input: cultured CD8+ T cells derived from PBMCs. The source is a male donor with HIV.

The genes are TRBV5-1 and TRBJ2-7; D not resolved. This CDR3 spans 12 amino acids. CDR1 and CDR2 from the germline V gene are SGHRS and YFSETQ. Trimming pared 3 bases from V and 1 base from J, leaving 5 bases between. The CDR3 DNA reads TGCGCCAGCAGCTACGGGTCCTACGAGCAGTACTTC. It codes for CASSYGSYEQYF.

This clone is medium-sized (0.01 to 0.1%) in the sample. V usage is TRBV4-3 and J usage is TRBJ1-2, with 7 bases matching TRBD1. V shed 0 bases and J 4 bases; nucleotides not matched to a gene: 5. The CDR3 runs 15 residues. Germline CDR1 and CDR2: LGHNA and YSLEER. CDR3 in amino acids: CASSQDLDRLYGYTF. The CDR3 coding sequence is TGCGCCAGCAGCCAAGATCTGGACAGGCTCTATGGCTACACCTTC.

This chain links TRBV7-6 with TRBJ2-3; TRBD2 agrees at 10 bases. The V gene end was trimmed by 5 bases and the J gene end by 2 bases; junction bases not matched to a gene: 7. The CDR3 loop spans 16 amino acids. Germline-derived CDR1 and CDR2 are SGHVS and FNYEAQ. CDR3 amino acids: CASSLRLAGITDTQYF. CDR3 coding DNA: TGTGCCAGCAGCCTGAGACTAGCGGGCATCACAGATACGCAGTATTTT.

The V and J genes are TRBV9 and TRBJ2-3; the match to TRBD1 covers 7 bases. Germline trimming cut 3 bases from V and 2 bases from J; bases unmatched to any gene: 3. The CDR3 is 14 residues long. CDR1 and CDR2 (germline): SGDLS, YYNGEE. CDR3 DNA sequence: TGTGCCAGCAGCGAGGGGGCTGCCACAGATACGCAGTATTTT. This sequence encodes CASSEGAATDTQYF.

This clone has more than one count but fewer than ten. CDR3 sequence reads: CASSSTRQGALNEQFF. The DNA for the CDR3 is TGTGCCAGCAGCTCGACTAGACAGGGGGCATTAAATGAGCAGTTCTTC. The chain employs TRBV7-6 and TRBJ2-1; 10 nucleotides align to TRBD1. Germline-derived CDR1 and CDR2 are SGHVS and FNYEAQ. Trimming removed 4 bases from V and 7 bases from J; junction bases left unmatched: 10. This CDR3 region has 16 residues.

The rearrangement links TRBV4-1 to TRBJ2-3; TRBD2 matches 9 bases. The CDR3 length is 21 residues. Germline CDR1 reads MGHRA; CDR2 reads YSYEKL. With V trimmed by 3 bases and J by 0 bases, 19 bases remained unmatched. The CDR3 DNA reads as TGCGCCAGCAGCCAGCCAAGTATACAGCGGGGGGCCTTAAGCAGCACAGATACGCAGTATTTT. This translates into CASSQPSIQRGALSSTDTQYF.

This clone was recorded a few times. The V and J genes are TRBV18 and TRBJ1-2, with D perhaps TRBD1 (6 bases). V was shortened by 2 bases and J by 4 bases, with 14 bases between the two germline ends. Germline CDR1 KGHSH, CDR2 LQKENI. CDR3 size: 15 residues. This CDR3 is CASSPNSGEGYGYTF. As DNA, the CDR3 is TGTGCCAGCTCACCAAATTCAGGGGAGGGCTATGGCTACACCTTC.

This clone was found once. The chain links TRBV4-3 to TRBJ1-5; D gene uncertain. The V end was cut by 3 bases, the J end by 6 bases, with 9 bases between. Germline CDR1 LGHNA, CDR2 YSLEER. The CDR3 length is 13 residues. The chain's CDR3 is CASSQEVGQPQHF. DNA for the CDR3: TGCGCCAGCAGCCAGGAGGTAGGTCAGCCCCAGCATTTT.

The chain combines TRBV28 with TRBJ2-7, with D unresolved. CDR1 and CDR2 (germline): MDHEN, SYDVKM. Trimming took off 6 bases at V and 2 bases at J, with 14 bases between the two ends. The CDR3 is made up of 14 amino acids. CDR3 protein: CASRSPRQAYEQYF. CDR3 nucleotides: TGTGCCAGCAGGTCCCCTAGGCAAGCCTACGAGCAGTACTTC.

The V call is TRBV27, the J call TRBJ1-5; unclear D gene. CDR3 length: 14 amino acids. Germline V gene data show CDR1 as MNHEY and CDR2 as SMNVEV (reference sequence). The V end was cut by 0 bases, the J end by 0 bases, with 3 bases between. For the CDR3, the DNA is TGTGCCAGCAGTTTATCGTTTAGCAATCAGCCCCAGCATTTT. Residues: CASSLSFSNQPQHF.

This clone was detected only once. Here the CDR3 DNA reads TGTGCCAGCAGCTTCGCCGAGTACGAGCAGTACTTC. This codes for CASSFAEYEQYF. This chain links TRBV5-6 with TRBJ2-7; D gene uncertain. The V gene lost 2 bases and the J gene lost 4 bases, with 7 bases spanning the gap. The CDR3 consists of 12 residues. Germline values: CDR1 SGHDT, CDR2 YYEEEE.

This clone is deemed medium-sized. The V gene is TRBV19, the J gene TRBJ2-6; TRBD1 matches 11 bases. Germline CDR1 is LNHDA and CDR2 is SQIVND (reference sequence). The CDR3 spans 15 residues. Trimming cost V 8 bases and J 0 bases; bases outside gene matches: 0. The CDR3 loop is CASGTGGSGANVLTF. The CDR3 DNA reads as TGTGCCAGTGGGACAGGGGGCTCTGGGGCCAACGTCCTGACTTTC.

The chain joins TRBV6-5 to TRBJ1-3; unclear D gene. With 10 bases removed from V and 0 bases from J, the gap between germline ends came to 16 bases. The CDR3 is made up of 15 amino acids. Germline V gives CDR1 MNHEY, CDR2 SVGAGI. CDR3 DNA sequence: TGTGCCACTTTATCTAATTTCCTCTCTGGAAACACCATATATTTT. Encoded protein: CATLSNFLSGNTIYF.

This clone has more than one count but fewer than ten. The chain uses TRBV27 and TRBJ2-7; no definite D call. The CDR3 runs to 13 residues. Per the germline V gene, CDR1 is MNHEY and CDR2 is SMNVEV (reference sequence). The V and J ends lost 6 bases and 0 bases respectively, with 9 bases between them. The CDR3 nucleotides are TGTGCCAGCAGGAACTGGGACTCCTACGAGCAGTACTTC. This translates into CASRNWDSYEQYF.

The rearrangement uses TRBV6-5 and TRBJ1-2; the D is unclear. Looked up from germline, CDR1 is MNHEY and CDR2 is SVGAGI. V lost 0 bases, J lost 2 bases, and 13 bases lay in between. The CDR3 runs 16 residues. The CDR3 loop is CASSYSSRASNYGYTF. The CDR3 DNA reads as TGTGCCAGCAGTTACTCTTCGAGGGCCAGCAACTATGGCTACACCTTC.

V and J are TRBV11-3 and TRBJ2-4; maybe TRBD2 (5 bases). The CDR3 spans 13 residues. In germline, CDR1 is SGHNT, CDR2 YENEEA. Trimming left V 1 base short and J 7 bases short, with 8 bases between. CDR3 in DNA: TGTGCCAGCAGCTTAGGACCGGGGAACATTCAGTACTTC. As protein: CASSLGPGNIQYF. Supplemented by reference TRBV11-3 and TRBJ2-4, the full variable domain reads EAGVVQSPRYKIIEKKQPVAFWCNPISGHNTLYWYLQNLGQGPELLIRYENEEAVDDSQLPKDRFSAERLKGVDSTLKIQPAELGDSAVYLCASSLGPGNIQYFGAGTRLSVL.

This sequence joins TRBV10-3 and TRBJ1-2; no definite D call. The germline V gene has CDR1 ENHRY and CDR2 SYGVKD. V gave up 0 bases and J gave up 8 bases, with 4 bases separating them. The CDR3 totals 11 residues. CDR3 in amino acids: CAISESEGYTF. The CDR3 DNA sequence: TGTGCCATCAGTGAGTCAGAAGGCTACACCTTC.

The genes are TRBV28 and TRBJ2-1, with 11 bases that match TRBD2. There are 14 residues in the CDR3. V lost 8 bases and J lost 7; bases outside the gene matches: 7. In germline, CDR1 is MDHEN, CDR2 SYDVKM. The CDR3 loop reads CASLTSGGWNEQFF. Here the CDR3 DNA reads TGTGCCAGCCTCACTAGCGGGGGATGGAATGAGCAGTTCTTC.

The chain is built from TRBV5-6 and TRBJ1-1; D remains ambiguous. The CDR3 contains 13 residues. V dropped 0 bases and J dropped 7 bases, with 10 bases sitting between them. In germline, CDR1 is SGHDT, CDR2 YYEEEE. The CDR3 loop reads CASSLGPEDEAFF. For the CDR3, the DNA is TGTGCCAGCAGCTTGGGACCGGAGGATGAAGCTTTCTTT.

The V call is TRBV5-1, the J call TRBJ2-7, with TRBD2 matching over 10 bases. With 0 bases clipped from V and 0 bases from J, the junction kept 0 bases outside the gene matches. This CDR3 is built from 15 residues. Germline values: CDR1 SGHRS, CDR2 YFSETQ. CDR3 sequence: CASSLASGGSYEQYF. CDR3 DNA sequence: TGCGCCAGCAGCTTGGCTAGCGGGGGCTCCTACGAGCAGTACTTC.

This sequence joins TRBV2 and TRBJ2-2; D is unclear. This CDR3 contains 13 residues. CDR1 is SNHLY, CDR2 FYNNEI, per germline. V gave up 2 bases and J gave up 6 bases, with 7 bases separating them. The CDR3 is CASSEWVAGELFF. The CDR3 DNA reads as TGTGCCAGCAGTGAATGGGTTGCCGGGGAGCTGTTTTTT.

The chain joins TRBV30 to TRBJ1-2; 8 bases fit TRBD1. This CDR3 is built from 12 residues. V lost 4 bases and J lost 7; bases outside the gene matches: 5. Germline CDR1 and CDR2: GTSNPN and SVGIG (reference sequence). For the CDR3, the DNA is TGTGCCTGGAAGTACAGGGGGGGTGGCTACACCTTC. Residues: CAWKYRGGGYTF.

This clone was found a few times. The chain couples TRBV6-5 to TRBJ1-2; 8 positions match TRBD1. This CDR3 is built from 14 residues. Per the germline V gene, CDR1 is MNHEY and CDR2 is SVGAGI. V was pared by 2 bases and J by 5 bases, with 4 bases of the junction left unmatched. The CDR3 protein is CASSYGQGTYGYTF. The CDR3 coding sequence is TGTGCCAGCAGTTACGGACAGGGAACATATGGCTACACCTTC.

CDR3 loop: CASSQDGDRGINEQYF. The CDR3 DNA is TGTGCCAGCAGCCAAGACGGGGACAGGGGGATCAACGAGCAGTACTTC. The rearrangement uses TRBV4-2 and TRBJ2-7; 11 bases align to TRBD1. CDR3 size: 16 residues. Germline values: CDR1 LGHNA, CDR2 YNFKEQ. V was pared by 0 bases and J by 5 bases, with 6 bases of the junction left unmatched.

The chain employs TRBV5-4 and TRBJ1-2, with 9 bases matching TRBD1. J lost 0 bases, V lost 2 bases, and 8 bases had no gene match. This CDR3 has 17 residues. Germline CDR1 SGHNT, CDR2 YYREEE (reference sequence). The CDR3 DNA reads as TGTGCCAGCAGCTTTACAGGGGGCTCTTGGACTAACTATGGCTACACCTTC. Translation gives CASSFTGGSWTNYGYTF.

This clone was observed once. The rearrangement uses TRBV9 and TRBJ2-5; D is tentatively TRBD1 or TRBD2 (7 bases each). Trimming removed 0 bases at V and 7 bases at J, with 10 bases between. This CDR3 has 13 amino acids. Germline CDR1 and CDR2: SGDLS and YYNGEE. The CDR3 loop reads CASSVAGGGTQYF. The DNA of the CDR3 is TGTGCCAGCAGCGTAGCAGGGGGGGGGACCCAGTACTTC.

Remarks on this clone: Other DNA sequences in the sample encode the same CDR3. This chain links TRBV6-5 with TRBJ2-7; D is unclear. This CDR3 region has 13 residues. In germline, CDR1 is MNHEY, CDR2 SVGAGI. V was pared by 0 bases and J by 1 base, with 4 bases between. The CDR3 sequence: CASSYSGSYEQYF. The CDR3 nucleotides read TGTGCCAGCAGTTACTCGGGATCCTACGAGCAGTACTTC.

This rearrangement joins TRBV7-9 to TRBJ1-1, with D possibly matching TRBD1 (6 bases). The CDR3 runs to 15 residues. Trimming shortened V by 4 bases and J by 3 bases, and 15 bases separated the two germline ends. The germline CDR1 and CDR2 sequences are SEHNR and FQNEAQ (reference sequence). The DNA of the CDR3 is TGTGCCAGCAGCTCAGGGGAGAAAGCGTACACTGAAGCTTTCTTT. Translated, it gives CASSSGEKAYTEAFF.

This clone was seen a handful of times. CDR3 sequence: CASSPYRGNDTEAFF. CDR3 DNA sequence: TGTGCCAGCAGTCCCTACAGGGGGAATGACACTGAAGCTTTCTTT. The rearrangement uses TRBV25-1 and TRBJ1-1; TRBD1 matches at 8 bases. This CDR3 has 15 amino acids. CDR1 and CDR2 (germline): MGHDK, SYGVNS. V lost 5 bases and J lost 3; bases outside the gene matches: 8.

This clone is medium-sized. The rearrangement links TRBV28 to TRBJ2-7; tentative D call: TRBD1 (5 bases). This CDR3 region has 15 residues. From germline, CDR1 is MDHEN and CDR2 SYDVKM. V was trimmed by 6 bases and J by 2 bases, leaving 17 bases between them. CDR3 DNA: TGTGCCAGCAGCGAATCAATAGGACAAGCCTACGAGCAGTACTTC. It yields the protein CASSESIGQAYEQYF.

This clone is a singleton in its sample. The V call is TRBV19, the J call TRBJ2-2, with 8 bases that match TRBD2. Losses at the gene ends were 6 bases for V and 0 bases for J; bases not matched to a gene: 3. Looked up from germline, CDR1 is LNHDA and CDR2 is SQIVND (reference sequence). CDR3 size: 15 residues. CDR3 in amino acids: CASRPGGTNTGELFF. In DNA form, the CDR3 reads TGTGCCAGTAGGCCGGGGGGGACGAACACCGGGGAGCTGTTTTTT.